Detailed here is one TCR beta chain. Its antigen remains unidentified. The sample comes from a study of beta chain features in type 1 diabetes. Overall study: All samples combined gave under 110,000,000 sorted cells for examination.

The study reverse transcribed the entire isolated RNA, so it sequenced expressed TCRB transcripts. Sequencing used immunoSEQ multiplex PCR; TCRdb keeps in-frame clones, though not all of them. The sample carries hundreds of thousands of clones, about 10% recorded once. Study observations and caveats: All four CD4+ subsets of Type 1 diabetes patients contained TCRB CDR3s that were moderately but significantly shorter.

The sample consisted of naive CD4+ T cells from blood. The clonotype comes from a woman younger than 35 in good health.

CDR3 sequence: CASSQNGAGAYEQYF. The CDR3 DNA reads TGCGCCAGCAGCCAAAACGGCGCGGGGGCCTACGAGCAGTACTTC. The chain is built from TRBV4-3 and TRBJ2-7; 7 bases are shared with TRBD2. V was pared by 2 bases and J by 2 bases, with 6 bases of the junction left unmatched. Germline lookup yields CDR1 LGHNA and CDR2 YSLEER. The CDR3 sequence is 15 residues long.